The T cell receptor beta chain described here comes from a study of blood T cell repertoires in COVID-19 (TCRdb year 2020). Describing the broader study: Collaborator samples came from the United States, Italy and Spain and covered acute and convalescent phases of COVID-19. The prospective study material was composed of cDNA or gDNA derived from T cells, B-cell-depleted T cells, or PBMCs. Deeply sampled blood TCRbeta repertoires from subjects exposed to, actively infected with, or recovered from COVID-19 were included in the dataset. The repertoires were made available in a free public database intended to serve as a resource for research on the immune response to SARS-CoV-2. The samples were drawn from two sources: the first 160 participants of the ongoing ImmuneRACE study, and over 1,000 subjects contributed by 6 global collaborators. A de-identified subject ID, COVID-19 status, age in years and sex were almost always included in the sample metadata. Where HLA class I and class II types were available, the types were taken from metadata supplied by the sample provider, not from assay-based typing. On the study overall, not on this receptor specifically: The amount of clinical and demographic metadata varied by source and participant and was provided uncurated.

The germline V gene yields MDHEN for CDR1 and SYDVKM for CDR2. Trimming accounts for 3 bases at V and 4 bases at J, while the number of junction bases matched to no gene is 5. CDR3 length: 15 amino acids, cysteine to phenylalanine. Of the read, only the CDR3 DNA is kept; its 45 bases are in frame from base 1. Participants in the prospective study were aged roughly 18 to 100 years, lived in under 30 United States geographic areas, and enrolled through a virtual design. To assign participants to cohorts, the prospective study relied on clinical history that participants themselves reported in a screening survey and a study questionnaire. ImmuneRACE Cohort 3 recovered participants were defined by two consecutive negative NP/OP PCR tests, healthcare professional clearance, or symptom resolution. In the prospective study, whole blood, serum and a nasopharyngeal or oropharyngeal swab were collected from each participant by mobile phlebotomists. Participants in the prospective study had the option to provide additional blood draws and questionnaires over a roughly 2-month period. Blood samples from the prospective study were shipped frozen or at room temperature prior to DNA extraction.

With regard to this clone: The target of this receptor is not known. The input lacks base qualities; no much larger clone sits a single base away.

The immunoSEQ Assay, a bias-controlled multiplex PCR, was used to amplify TCRbeta CDR3 regions from genomic DNA. For the original study's pipeline: Nucleated cell counts per sample were estimated from amplification of reference gene primers within the assay. To quantify the absolute abundance of each unique TCRbeta CDR3 rearrangement, sequence reads were collapsed and filtered. For each sample, productive Simpson clonality was calculated as the square root of Simpson's diversity index across productive rearrangements. TCRdb mirrors the immuneACCESS table, restricted to in-frame sequences. Some clones are absent from its copies; in checked studies, under half trace to an unresolved V gene, and the reason for the others is unknown. The V and J calls and clone size come from that table; D and trimming were worked out from the DNA. Counted in this sample were about 400,000 clones; roughly 87% of them appeared once. Approximately 3% of the sample rests with the top ten.

The material sequenced was PBMCs or T cells enriched from blood (not recorded which). Recombination joined TRBV28 with TRBJ2-7; a stretch of 11 junction bases matches TRBD2. The sequence derives from a woman younger than 45 who had recovered from COVID-19. The CDR3 here reads CASSFPTSGDYEQYF. The DNA sequence is given as TGTGCCAGCAGTTTCCCGACTAGCGGGGATTACGAGCAGTACTTC.